This T cell receptor beta chain is from a study of T cell responses to AZD1222 COVID-19 vaccine. As for the study in general: Analysis merged second doses at about 4 or about 12 weeks. Overall study results and limits: The sample set comprised mostly white British donors with more females, and clonal diversity was possibly underestimated.

CDR3 length: 13 residues. The V gene's germline CDR1 is SGHRS and CDR2 YFSETQ. Trimming removed 6 bases from V and 2 bases from J, with 12 bases in between. About this clone: Its antigen is not identified.

Measured with immunoSEQ multiplex PCR; TCRdb has only the in-frame clones, and not every one. In the table there are approximately 170,000 clones, 91% of which are singletons. The receptor comes from an adult in good health. Source: peripheral blood, taken on day 0 of AZD1222 vaccination. The chain carries TRBV5-1 and TRBJ2-7; tentative D call: TRBD2 (5 bases). The CDR3 region is CASKASGTYEQYF. In DNA form, the CDR3 reads TGCGCCAGCAAAGCCTCCGGGACCTACGAGCAGTACTTC.